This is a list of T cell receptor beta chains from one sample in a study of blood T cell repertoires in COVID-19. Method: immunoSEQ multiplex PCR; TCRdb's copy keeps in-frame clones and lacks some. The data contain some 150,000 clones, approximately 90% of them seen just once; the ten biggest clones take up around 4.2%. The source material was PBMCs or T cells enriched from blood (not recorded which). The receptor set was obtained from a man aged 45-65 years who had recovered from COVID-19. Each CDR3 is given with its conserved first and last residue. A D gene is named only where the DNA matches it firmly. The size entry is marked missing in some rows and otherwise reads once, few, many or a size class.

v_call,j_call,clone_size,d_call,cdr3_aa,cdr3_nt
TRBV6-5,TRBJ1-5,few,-,CASLPRGWDQPQHF,TGTGCCAGCCTGCCCCGGGGGTGGGACCAGCCCCAGCATTTT
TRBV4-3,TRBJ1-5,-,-,CASSQERYSNQPQHF,TGCGCCAGCAGCCAAGAGCGTTACAGCAATCAGCCCCAGCATTTT
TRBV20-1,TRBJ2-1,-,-,CSASGYNEQFF,TGCAGTGCTAGCGGGTACAATGAGCAGTTCTTC
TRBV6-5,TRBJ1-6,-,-,CASRPDGGNSPLHF,TGTGCCAGCAGACCCGACGGGGGGAATTCACCCCTCCACTTT
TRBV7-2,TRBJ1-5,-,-,CASSLNRANQPQHF,TGTGCCAGCAGCTTGAACAGGGCCAATCAGCCCCAGCATTTT
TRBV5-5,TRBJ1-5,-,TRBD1,CASSLDGTGRNQPQHF,TGTGCCAGCAGCTTGGACGGGACAGGGCGAAATCAGCCCCAGCATTTT
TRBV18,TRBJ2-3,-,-,CASSLGTSTDTQYF,TGTGCCAGCTCACTCGGGACAAGCACAGATACGCAGTATTTT
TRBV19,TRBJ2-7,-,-,CASSMYREGEQYF,TGTGCCAGTAGTATGTACAGGGAAGGCGAGCAGTACTTC
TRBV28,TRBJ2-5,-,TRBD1,CASRARDRGFFQETQYF,TGTGCCAGCAGGGCTAGGGACAGGGGTTTCTTCCAAGAGACCCAGTACTTC
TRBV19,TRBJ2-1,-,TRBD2,CASSIVLAGGGNNEQFF,TGTGCCAGTAGTATAGTGCTAGCGGGAGGAGGGAACAATGAGCAGTTCTTC
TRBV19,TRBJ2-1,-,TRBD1,CASSIGQGASNDEQFF,TGTGCCAGTAGTATTGGACAGGGGGCGAGTAATGATGAGCAGTTCTTC
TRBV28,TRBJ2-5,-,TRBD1,CASSLWTTGVQETQYF,TGTGCCAGCAGTTTATGGACTACAGGGGTTCAAGAGACCCAGTACTTC
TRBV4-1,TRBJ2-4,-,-,CASSQDRGGLAKNIQYF,TGCGCCAGCAGCCAAGATCGCGGAGGGCTGGCCAAAAACATTCAGTACTTC
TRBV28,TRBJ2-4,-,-,CASSLYGNENIQYF,TGTGCCAGCAGTTTATACGGGAATGAAAACATTCAGTACTTC
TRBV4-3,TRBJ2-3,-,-,CASSISGPTDTQYF,TGCGCCAGCAGCATTAGCGGCCCCACAGATACGCAGTATTTT